The clone carrying this T cell receptor (beta chain) was recorded at least ten times. Germline V lookup: CDR1 SGHRS, CDR2 YFSETQ. This CDR3 region has 13 residues. Trimming cost V 3 bases and J 6 bases, with 10 bases left between them. The entry originates in a study of CD8 T cells in ankylosing spondylitis. The TCR beta libraries were generated through quantitative 5'-RACE incorporating molecular barcodes. TCRdb used MiXCR to reprocess the 5' RACE reads, holding one entry per CDR3 protein. Here the sample spans some 100,000 distinct CDR3 sequences, roughly 8% being singletons. What was sequenced was blood, either unsorted or a sorted T cell fraction (not recorded which). This receptor was identified in a male donor with ankylosing spondylitis or in good health (not recorded which). The chain carries TRBV5-1 and TRBJ2-1; D might be TRBD1 (6 bases). The CDR3 protein is CASSSLGGNEQFF. CDR3 coding DNA: TGCGCCAGCAGCTCACTAGGGGGCAATGAGCAGTTCTTC.